The present entry profiles one T cell receptor (beta chain) with its context. Its antigen is as yet unknown. Germline and junction disagree at one end, which may indicate a read error. The researchers produced TCR beta cDNA from 500 to 550 ng total RNA with a constant-region primer. ARM-PCR, slightly modified, supplied the TCR beta libraries through three nested multiplex PCR rounds. TRBV1-TRBV30 forward primers paired with a C-beta reverse primer drove the first two PCR rounds, about 9 cycles each. MiXCR was run by TCRdb on the multiplex PCR reads, yielding one entry per CDR3 protein. This table has 190,000 or so distinct CDR3 sequences, approximately 64% appearing once. Blood RNA originated from unsorted whole blood, with germline DNA additionally extracted. The data belong to a study of tumor-infiltrating lymphocytes in primary liver carcinoma. General study points: A significantly higher top-250-clone fraction was recorded for tumors than for blood (p = 0.039). Tumor region pairs overlapped more than did tumor-adjacent and tumor-blood pairs.

Looked up from germline, CDR1 is MDHEN and CDR2 is SYDVKM. The CDR3 covers 15 residues. The chain links TRBV28 to TRBJ2-7; TRBD1 aligns across 9 bases. The clonotype comes from a woman aged 55-69 years with primary liver carcinoma and hepatitis B virus infection. The sample comprised peripheral blood. CDR3 nucleotide sequence: TGTGACAGCAGTTCGTTGGGGACAGGGTCCCACGAGCAGTACTTC. It yields the protein CDSSSLGTGSHEQYF.